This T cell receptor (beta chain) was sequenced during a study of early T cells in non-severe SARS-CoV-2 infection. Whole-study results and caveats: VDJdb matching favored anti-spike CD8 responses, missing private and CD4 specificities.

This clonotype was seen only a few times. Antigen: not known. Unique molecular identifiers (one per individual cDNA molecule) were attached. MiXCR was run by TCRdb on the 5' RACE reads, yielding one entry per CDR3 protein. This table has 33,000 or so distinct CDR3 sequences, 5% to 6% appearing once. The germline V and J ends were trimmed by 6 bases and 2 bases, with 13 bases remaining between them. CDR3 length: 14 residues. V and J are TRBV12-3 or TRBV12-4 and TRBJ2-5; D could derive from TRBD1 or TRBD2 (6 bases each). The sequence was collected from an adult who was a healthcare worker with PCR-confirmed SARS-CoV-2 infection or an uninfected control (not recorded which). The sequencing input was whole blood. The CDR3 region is CASSLGGGQETQYF. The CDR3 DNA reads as TGTGCCAGCAGCCTAGGGGGAGGTCAAGAGACCCAGTACTTC.